The entry below describes one TCR beta chain. Its antigen is not identified. This entry is derived from a study of cytomegalovirus exposure and HLA in healthy donors. Findings of the study overall: Per published reports, the classifier diagnosed cytomegalovirus status with high specificity and sensitivity.

In germline, CDR1 is LNHNV, CDR2 YYDKDF (reference sequence). The junction had 4 bases not matched to a gene; V was cut back by 4 bases and J by 4 bases. CDR3 size: 16 residues. The primer mix had 60 Vbeta and 13 Jbeta primers. The table came from immunoSEQ multiplex PCR; TCRdb's copy has only in-frame clones and leaves some out. The repertoire holds more than 100,000 clones, with 75% to 85% as singletons. This clonotype was sampled from a middle-aged woman in good health and CMV-seronegative. The chain recombines TRBV15 with TRBJ2-1; 13 positions agree with TRBD2. Sequenced sample: PBMCs. The CDR3 is CATSKGTSGVYNEQFF. CDR3 nucleotide sequence: TGTGCCACCAGCAAGGGGACTAGCGGGGTTTACAATGAGCAGTTCTTC.